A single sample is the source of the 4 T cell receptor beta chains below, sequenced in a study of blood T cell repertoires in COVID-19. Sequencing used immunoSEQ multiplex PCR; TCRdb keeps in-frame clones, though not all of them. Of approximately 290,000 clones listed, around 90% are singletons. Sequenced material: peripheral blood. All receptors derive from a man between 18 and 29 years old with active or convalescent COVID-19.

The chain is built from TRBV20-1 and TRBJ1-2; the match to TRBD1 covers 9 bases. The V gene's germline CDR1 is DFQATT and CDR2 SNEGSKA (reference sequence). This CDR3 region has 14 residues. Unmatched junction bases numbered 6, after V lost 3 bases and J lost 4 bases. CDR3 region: CSASRQGGTYGYTF. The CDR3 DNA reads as TGCAGTGCTAGTCGACAGGGGGGAACCTATGGCTACACCTTC.

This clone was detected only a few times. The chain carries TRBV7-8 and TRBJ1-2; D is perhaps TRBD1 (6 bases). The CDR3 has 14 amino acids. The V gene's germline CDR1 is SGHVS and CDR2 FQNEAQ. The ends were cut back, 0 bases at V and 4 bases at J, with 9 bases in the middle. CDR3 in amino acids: CASSLAQGTYGYTF. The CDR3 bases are TGTGCCAGCAGCTTAGCTCAGGGGACCTATGGCTACACCTTC.

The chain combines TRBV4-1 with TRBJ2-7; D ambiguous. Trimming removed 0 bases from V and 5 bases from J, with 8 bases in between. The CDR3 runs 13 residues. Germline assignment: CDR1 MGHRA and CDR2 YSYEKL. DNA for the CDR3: TGCGCCAGCAGCCAAGAGTTCGTCGACGAGCAGTACTTC. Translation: CASSQEFVDEQYF.

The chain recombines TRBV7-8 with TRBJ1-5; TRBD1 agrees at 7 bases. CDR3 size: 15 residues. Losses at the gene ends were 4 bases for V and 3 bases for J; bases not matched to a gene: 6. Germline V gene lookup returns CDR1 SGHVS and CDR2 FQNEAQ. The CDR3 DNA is TGTGCCAGCAGCTCTCGACAGGGATCCAATCAGCCCCAGCATTTT. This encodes CASSSRQGSNQPQHF.